The sequence of this TCR beta chain was determined in a study of T cell responses to AZD1222 COVID-19 vaccine. The protocol was immunoSEQ multiplex PCR, while the TCRdb copy is restricted to in-frame clones and leaves out a portion. The sample carries around 84,000 clones, roughly 94% recorded once. The CDR3 totals 15 residues. CDR1 and CDR2 (germline): SGHKS, YYEKEE (reference sequence). V gave up 4 bases and J gave up 3 bases; unmatched junction bases: 7. In regard to this clone: Its antigen remains unidentified.

Study results and caveats: Repertoire sampling occurred only after the peak T cell response. Vaccine-associated CD4 TCRs spanned spike, dominant at 160-218 and 743-854. The study found Spike-specific TCR breadth and depth rose after two AZD1222 doses. Unmutated variant regions are reportedly the target of nearly half of TCRs that are spike-specific.

The sequence was obtained from an adult in good health. The sequenced sample was peripheral blood, obtained on day 0 of MenACWY control vaccination. This chain joins TRBV5-5 and TRBJ2-1; 7 nucleotides match TRBD2. CDR3: CASSQLAANYNEQFF. Here the CDR3 DNA reads TGTGCCAGCAGCCAGCTAGCGGCAAACTACAATGAGCAGTTCTTC.